This TCR beta chain is from a study of cytomegalovirus exposure and HLA in healthy donors. This clone was detected only a few times. Its antigen remains unknown. This CDR3 is also generated by other DNA sequences in the sample. The PCR had 60 Vbeta and 13 Jbeta primers. Data came from immunoSEQ multiplex PCR; TCRdb stores just in-frame clones and leaves some out. This sample has about 150,000 clones; approximately 80% occur once, and the top ten carry around 15%. The germline V gene encodes CDR1 SGHRS and CDR2 YFSETQ. CDR3 length: 12 residues. Trimming stripped 3 bases from V and 3 bases from J, with 6 bases between. Broader study findings: An analysis that was carried out later associated 16,000 or so TCR beta sequences with HLA alleles at 0.05 false discovery rate. About 87% or about 30% of the time was how often most TCR beta V segments were productive, according to an earlier analysis.

The receptor's source is a woman in her forties in good health and CMV-seronegative. The chain has TRBV5-1 and TRBJ2-5; D is unresolved. Specimen: PBMCs. The CDR3 here is CASSSDKETQYF. CDR3 nucleotides: TGCGCCAGCAGCTCTGACAAAGAGACCCAGTACTTC.